The 18 T cell receptor beta chains in this list originate from one sample, sequenced in a study of CD8+ T cells in alopecia areata. Extraction and reverse transcription of RNA yielded cDNA as the sequencing template. Method: immunoSEQ multiplex PCR; TCRdb's copy keeps in-frame clones and lacks some. The sample contains roughly 59,000 clones, about 45% of which appear only once. Here the sequenced sample was CD8+ T cells sorted from blood, taken at week 0. These receptors were taken from a human donor with alopecia areata.

Concerning this clone itself: The sample has other DNA sequences that encode this CDR3 too. The V gene is TRBV29-1, the J gene TRBJ2-5; D is undetermined. This CDR3 comprises 10 residues. The germline CDR1 and CDR2 sequences are SQVTM and ANQGSEA. V lost 4 bases and J 5 bases, leaving 5 bases between the germline ends. In DNA, the CDR3 is TGCAGCGTTGCCCTGGAGACCCAGTACTTC. Amino acids: CSVALETQYF.

This clone was counted only a few times. V usage is TRBV7-9 and J usage is TRBJ2-2; D could derive from TRBD1 or TRBD2 (5 bases each). The CDR3 sequence is 15 residues long. Germline assignment: CDR1 SEHNR and CDR2 FQNEAQ (reference sequence). V was cut by 2 bases and J by 4 bases, with 11 bases left in between. Here the CDR3 reads CASSLRDPSTGELFF. CDR3 nucleotides: TGTGCCAGCAGCTTAAGGGACCCTAGCACCGGGGAGCTGTTTTTT.

The rearrangement links TRBV4-1 to TRBJ2-7, with D possibly matching TRBD2 (6 bases). Germline lookup yields CDR1 MGHRA and CDR2 YSYEKL. This CDR3 spans 16 amino acids. The V end was cut by 1 base, the J end by 0 bases, with 13 bases between. This CDR3 is CASSQVAGQSSYEQYF. The CDR3 region has the DNA TGCGCCAGCAGCCAAGTGGCGGGGCAGAGCTCCTACGAGCAGTACTTC.

This clone has more than one count but fewer than ten. This sequence joins TRBV29-1 and TRBJ2-6; D is undetermined. The CDR3 extends over 15 amino acids. V was trimmed by 3 bases and J by 0 bases, leaving 9 bases between them. The germline V gene has CDR1 SQVTM and CDR2 ANQGSEA. This CDR3 is CSVDLWDSGANVLTF. The CDR3 DNA sequence: TGCAGCGTTGACCTTTGGGACTCTGGGGCCAACGTCCTGACTTTC. The full variable domain, rest sourced from reference TRBV29-1 and TRBJ2-6, is SAVISQKPSRDICQRGTSLTIQCQVDSQVTMMFWYRQQPGQSLTLIATANQGSEATYESGFVIDKFPISRPNLTFSTLTVSNMSPEDSSIYLCSVDLWDSGANVLTFGAGSRLTVL.

V and J are TRBV21-1 and TRBJ2-1; TRBD2 was called by the table and not checked on the DNA. TRBV21-1 is a listed pseudogene. The length of the CDR3 is 14 residues. CDR3 bases: TGTGCCAGCAGCAAAGGGGACTACTACAATGAGCAGTTCTTC. Its translation: CASSKGDYYNEQFF.

The rearrangement uses TRBV6-1 and TRBJ2-7, with 8 nucleotides matching TRBD2. The CDR3 runs 14 residues. Germline CDR1 is MNHNS and CDR2 is SASEGT. V shed 7 bases and J 3 bases; nucleotides not matched to a gene: 8. Here the CDR3 reads CASINRGGLYEQYF. CDR3 DNA: TGTGCCAGCATCAACCGGGGGGGGCTCTACGAGCAGTACTTC.

The rearrangement uses TRBV5-1 and TRBJ2-7, with 7 bases that match TRBD1. The CDR3 covers 15 residues. Per germline, CDR1 SGHRS and CDR2 YFSETQ. With 0 bases clipped from V and 4 bases from J, the junction kept 7 bases outside the gene matches. DNA for the CDR3: TGCGCCAGCAGCTTGGCCGTGGGACAGTCGTACGAGCAGTACTTC. Translation: CASSLAVGQSYEQYF. The full variable domain, in which reference TRBV5-1 and TRBJ2-7 provide the parts outside the CDR3, is KAGVTQTPRYLIKTRGQQVTLSCSPISGHRSVSWYQQTPGQGLQFLFEYFSETQRNKGNFPGRFSGRQFSNSRSEMNVSTLELGDSALYLCASSLAVGQSYEQYFGPGTRLTVT.

This clone came up a few times. V gene TRBV7-3 combines with J gene TRBJ2-5; D is uncertain. The CDR3 totals 15 residues. Germline CDR1 reads SGHTA; CDR2 reads FQGTGA. Trimming cost V 1 base and J 4 bases, with 13 bases left between them. The CDR3 DNA reads as TGTGCCAGCAGCTTAATGGCAGCCATTGGAGAGACCCAGTACTTC. Its protein product is CASSLMAAIGETQYF.

The chain's CDR3 is CAWSVGLGNGYTF. For the CDR3, the DNA is TGTGCCTGGAGTGTAGGACTGGGGAATGGCTACACCTTC. This chain joins TRBV30 and TRBJ1-2, with no clear D. The ends were cut back, 0 bases at V and 6 bases at J, with 11 bases in the middle. This CDR3 spans 13 amino acids. Germline CDR1 reads GTSNPN; CDR2 reads SVGIG (reference sequence). The full variable domain, completed using reference TRBV30 and TRBJ1-2, is SQTIHQWPATLVQPVGSPLSLECTVEGTSNPNLYWYRQAAGRGLQLLFYSVGIGQISSEVPQNLSASRPQDRQFILSSKKLLLSDSGFYLCAWSVGLGNGYTFGSGTRLTVV.

The V gene is TRBV29-1, the J gene TRBJ2-1; 7 bases line up with TRBD1. Germline CDR1 reads SQVTM; CDR2 reads ANQGSEA. This CDR3 contains 14 residues. Losses at the gene ends were 7 bases for V and 4 bases for J; bases not matched to a gene: 10. The CDR3 coding sequence is TGCAGCGCCGCCGGGACAGAGCTTTACAATGAGCAGTTCTTC. It codes for CSAAGTELYNEQFF.

The gene calls are TRBV7-2 and TRBJ2-3, with D uncertain. V was shortened by 5 bases and J by 5 bases, with 14 bases between the two germline ends. Germline V gene data show CDR1 as SGHTA and CDR2 as FQGNSA. The CDR3 consists of 14 residues. Here the CDR3 reads CASSRWIPGDTQYF. DNA of the CDR3: TGTGCCAGCAGCCGATGGATACCGGGAGATACGCAGTATTTT.

Remarks on this clone: This sequence is one base from a far larger clone and is likely a read error. The chain joins TRBV6-1 to TRBJ2-2; 9 bases fit TRBD2. Germline V lookup: CDR1 MNHNS, CDR2 SASEGT. CDR3 length: 15 residues. CDR3 amino acids: CASRYSGSGTGELVF. In nucleotides, the CDR3 is TGTGCCAGCAGATATAGCGGGAGTGGCACCGGGGAGCTGGTTTTT.

The J gene is TRBJ2-7, the V gene TRBV13, with a possible D match to TRBD1 (6 bases). With 1 base removed from V and 5 bases from J, the gap between germline ends came to 6 bases. This CDR3 has 12 amino acids. Germline V gives CDR1 PRHDT, CDR2 FYEKMQ (reference sequence). CDR3 loop: CASSLDRDEQYF. DNA for the CDR3: TGTGCCAGCAGCTTAGACAGGGACGAGCAGTACTTC.

The genes are TRBV13 and TRBJ1-1; TRBD1 aligns across 9 bases. The CDR3 extends over 14 amino acids. J was trimmed by 1 base and V by 6 bases; bases with no gene match: 3. CDR1 and CDR2 (germline): PRHDT, FYEKMQ (reference sequence). CDR3 residues: CASSVDRGNTEAFF. In DNA, the CDR3 is TGTGCCAGCAGTGTGGACAGGGGGAACACTGAAGCTTTCTTT.

This rearrangement joins TRBV2 to TRBJ2-3; a possible D gene is TRBD2 (6 bases). The germline V gene has CDR1 SNHLY and CDR2 FYNNEI. V lost 8 bases, J lost 5 bases, and 20 bases lay in between. The CDR3 loop spans 15 amino acids. The chain's CDR3 is CASESGSRVGDTQYF. CDR3 nucleotides: TGTGCCAGCGAGTCCGGGAGTAGGGTAGGAGATACGCAGTATTTT.

As to this clone: Distinct nucleotide sequences in the sample also encode this CDR3. The J gene is TRBJ2-5, the V gene TRBV9, with 8 positions matching TRBD1. CDR3 length: 14 residues. The J segment lost 2 bases and the V segment lost 4 bases, leaving 4 bases of the junction unmatched. Germline lookup yields CDR1 SGDLS and CDR2 YYNGEE. The CDR3 loop reads CASSPGQGQETQYF. The CDR3 DNA sequence: TGTGCCAGCAGCCCCGGACAGGGACAAGAGACCCAGTACTTC.

The chain joins TRBV5-4 to TRBJ2-6; no reliable D call. The germline V and J ends were trimmed by 1 base and 0 bases, with 5 bases remaining between them. Germline CDR1 and CDR2: SGHNT and YYREEE (reference sequence). The CDR3 contains 15 residues. CDR3 bases: TGTGCCAGCAGCTTGTTGGACTCTGGGGCCAACGTCCTGACTTTC. Translated: CASSLLDSGANVLTF.

CDR3 region: CASSLPTSGRSGELFF. In DNA form, the CDR3 reads TGTGCCAGCAGCTTACCGACTAGCGGGAGGTCCGGGGAGCTGTTTTTT. The V call is TRBV7-6, the J call TRBJ2-2; 13 bases map to TRBD2. This CDR3 spans 16 amino acids. Looked up from germline, CDR1 is SGHVS and CDR2 is FNYEAQ. The junction had 3 bases not matched to a gene; V was cut back by 2 bases and J by 6 bases.